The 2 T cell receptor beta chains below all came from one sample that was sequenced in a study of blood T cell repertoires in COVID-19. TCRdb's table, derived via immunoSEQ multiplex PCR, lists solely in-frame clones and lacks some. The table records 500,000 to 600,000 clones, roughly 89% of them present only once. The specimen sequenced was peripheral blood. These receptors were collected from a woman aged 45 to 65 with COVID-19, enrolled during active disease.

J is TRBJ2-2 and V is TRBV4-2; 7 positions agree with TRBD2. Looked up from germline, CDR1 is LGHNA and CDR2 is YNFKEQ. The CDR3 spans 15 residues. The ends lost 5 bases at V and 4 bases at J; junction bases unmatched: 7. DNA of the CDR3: TGTGCCAGCAGCTCGCAAACGGGGGGCACCGGGGAGCTGTTTTTT. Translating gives CASSSQTGGTGELFF.

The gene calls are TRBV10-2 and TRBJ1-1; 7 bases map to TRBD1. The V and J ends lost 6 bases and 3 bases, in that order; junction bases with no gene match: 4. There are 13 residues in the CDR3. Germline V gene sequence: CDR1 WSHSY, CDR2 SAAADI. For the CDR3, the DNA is TGCGCCAGCAGACCGACAGGGCACACTGAAGCTTTCTTT. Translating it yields CASRPTGHTEAFF.